A single sample is the source of the 20 T cell receptor beta chains below, sequenced in a study of blood T cell repertoires in COVID-19. Assay used: immunoSEQ multiplex PCR; TCRdb lists only in-frame clones, some missing. The table includes about 240,000 clones, around 83% detected once. Specimen: peripheral blood. Every receptor here comes from a woman older than 75 with acute or convalescent COVID-19.

The gene calls are TRBV28 and TRBJ1-5; D possibly corresponds to TRBD1 (5 bases). This CDR3 is 13 amino acids long. V was pared by 4 bases and J by 11 bases, with 15 bases between. Germline V gene sequence: CDR1 MDHEN, CDR2 SYDVKM. The CDR3 bases are TGTGCCAGCAGTTCGACAGAGACAAGGGCCCAGCATTTT. This codes for CASSSTETRAQHF.

The rearrangement links TRBV15 to TRBJ2-3, with 7 positions matching TRBD2. V lost 0 bases to trimming and J lost 1 base; unmatched junction nucleotides: 4. CDR1 and CDR2 from the germline V gene are LNHNV and YYDKDF (reference sequence). This CDR3 comprises 16 residues. CDR3 in DNA: TGTGCCACCAGCAGAGATCGACTAGCTGGCACAGATACGCAGTATTTT. Amino acids: CATSRDRLAGTDTQYF. Looking up the rest from reference TRBV15 and TRBJ2-3 gives the full variable domain: DAMVIQNPRYQVTQFGKPVTLSCSQTLNHNVMYWYQQKSSQAPKLLFHYYDKDFNNEADTPDNFQSRRPNTSFCFLDIRSPGLGDTAMYLCATSRDRLAGTDTQYFGPGTRLTVL.

This chain links TRBV5-1 with TRBJ1-2; maybe TRBD1 (5 bases). Deletions cut 4 bases from V and 7 bases from J, with 11 bases between. The CDR3 runs 12 residues. The germline CDR1 and CDR2 sequences are SGHRS and YFSETQ. The CDR3 spells CASSLGEVGYTF. The CDR3 DNA is TGCGCCAGCAGCCTGGGGGAGGTTGGCTACACCTTC.

The chain recombines TRBV11-3 with TRBJ2-1; the match to TRBD2 covers 11 bases. The trim removed 1 base at V and 5 bases at J, leaving 4 bases unmatched. The CDR3 runs 16 residues. CDR1 and CDR2 (germline): SGHNT, YENEEA. DNA of the CDR3: TGTGCCAGCAGCTTAGTGCTAGCGGGGGGACACAATGAGCAGTTCTTC. This codes for CASSLVLAGGHNEQFF.

This sequence joins TRBV5-1 and TRBJ1-4, with TRBD1 identical over 8 bases. J lost 4 bases, V lost 4 bases, and 6 bases had no gene match. Germline CDR1 reads SGHRS; CDR2 reads YFSETQ. This CDR3 spans 15 amino acids. Here the CDR3 reads CASSPGDRSNEKLFF. The CDR3 nucleotides are TGCGCCAGCAGCCCGGGGGACAGGAGTAATGAAAAACTGTTTTTT.

The count of this clone is one. V is TRBV5-4 and J is TRBJ2-3; TRBD2 matches 12 bases. The germline CDR1 and CDR2 sequences are SGHNT and YYREEE (reference sequence). The CDR3 spans 16 residues. Trimming took 0 bases from V and 6 from J; bases not matched to a gene: 5. CDR3 in amino acids: CASSLVLAGGGDTQYF. CDR3 DNA: TGTGCCAGCAGCTTGGTACTAGCGGGGGGAGGGGATACGCAGTATTTT.

The sample holds a few counts of this clone. The rearrangement joins TRBV5-1 to TRBJ2-5; TRBD1 matches at 9 bases. This CDR3 spans 16 amino acids. The germline gives CDR1 SGHRS, CDR2 YFSETQ. The V segment lost 4 bases and the J segment 5 bases; nucleotides outside the gene matches: 12. CDR3 DNA sequence: TGCGCCAGCAGCCCCCAGACAGGGGGTAGGTGGGAGACCCAGTACTTC. Its protein product is CASSPQTGGRWETQYF.

The chain carries TRBV28 and TRBJ2-5, with 11 bases matching TRBD2. Germline V gives CDR1 MDHEN, CDR2 SYDVKM. This CDR3 region has 15 residues. V lost 3 bases and J lost 4; bases outside the gene matches: 4. The CDR3 DNA reads as TGTGCCAGCAGTTTTCTTACTAGCGGGGGAGAGACCCAGTACTTC. It codes for CASSFLTSGGETQYF.

This clone was recorded a few times. This chain uses TRBV5-1 with TRBJ2-2, with D maybe TRBD2 (6 bases). The CDR3 consists of 16 residues. Germline CDR1 SGHRS, CDR2 YFSETQ. Trimming shortened V by 4 bases and J by 5 bases, and 18 bases separated the two germline ends. This CDR3 is CASSASGDFYTGELFF. Here the CDR3 DNA reads TGCGCCAGCAGCGCCTCGGGGGACTTCTATACCGGGGAGCTGTTTTTT.

This sequence joins TRBV12-3 or TRBV12-4 and TRBJ1-6; D is undetermined. V lost 2 bases, J lost 11 bases, and 10 bases lay in between. The CDR3 is made up of 13 amino acids. The CDR3 region is CASSLSLQAPLHF. In DNA form, the CDR3 reads TGTGCCAGCAGTTTATCTCTGCAGGCACCCCTCCACTTT.

The chain has TRBV7-9 and TRBJ2-7; D perhaps matches TRBD2 (6 bases). CDR3 length: 14 amino acids. Germline V gene data show CDR1 as SEHNR and CDR2 as FQNEAQ (reference sequence). V was shortened by 2 bases and J by 2 bases, with 10 bases between the two germline ends. The CDR3 bases are TGTGCCAGCAGCTTACTTGGGGGGACCTACGAGCAGTACTTC. This codes for CASSLLGGTYEQYF.

The sample holds a few counts of this clone. The chain joins TRBV2 to TRBJ1-1; possible D gene TRBD1, 6 bases. The CDR3 has 14 amino acids. Trimming cost V 5 bases and J 6 bases, with 16 bases left between them. CDR1 is SNHLY, CDR2 FYNNEI, per germline. CDR3 sequence: CASSSRGGPAEAFF. As DNA, the CDR3 is TGTGCCAGCAGTTCAAGGGGGGGGCCGGCTGAAGCTTTCTTT.

V and J are TRBV18 and TRBJ2-7, with 8 positions matching TRBD1. V shed 6 bases, J shed 3 bases, and the junction held 10 bases outside the gene matches. The CDR3 has 15 residues. CDR1 is KGHSH and CDR2 is LQKENI in the germline V gene. CDR3 region: CASSTGQESFYEQYF. The DNA of the CDR3 is TGTGCCAGCTCCACGGGACAGGAGAGCTTCTACGAGCAGTACTTC.

The chain employs TRBV7-6 and TRBJ1-1, with D perhaps matching TRBD1 (5 bases). The CDR3 spans 16 residues. V lost 1 base, J lost 0 bases, and 12 bases lay in between. CDR1 is SGHVS, CDR2 FNYEAQ, per germline. The CDR3 spells CASSLEGEIMNTEAFF. The DNA of the CDR3 is TGTGCCAGCAGCTTAGAAGGGGAAATCATGAACACTGAAGCTTTCTTT.

This clone showed up just once. V usage is TRBV15 and J usage is TRBJ1-2; 11 bases align to TRBD1. CDR1 LNHNV and CDR2 YYDKDF come from the germline V gene (reference sequence). The CDR3 has 15 amino acids. V gave up 0 bases and J gave up 8 bases; unmatched junction bases: 5. The DNA of the CDR3 is TGTGCCACCAGCAGAGAGGGACAGGGGGTTTGGGGCTACACCTTC. Amino acid sequence: CATSREGQGVWGYTF. The entire variable domain, with the rest obtained from reference TRBV15 and TRBJ1-2, is as follows: DAMVIQNPRYQVTQFGKPVTLSCSQTLNHNVMYWYQQKSSQAPKLLFHYYDKDFNNEADTPDNFQSRRPNTSFCFLDIRSPGLGDTAMYLCATSREGQGVWGYTFGSGTRLTVV.

The chain combines TRBV19 with TRBJ1-5, with TRBD1 matching over 7 bases. The V and J ends lost 6 bases and 0 bases, in that order; junction bases with no gene match: 2. This CDR3 contains 14 residues. CDR1 is LNHDA, CDR2 SQIVND, per germline (reference sequence). CDR3 bases: TGTGCCAGTAGCGGGACAGATAGCAATCAGCCCCAGCATTTT. This sequence encodes CASSGTDSNQPQHF.

The rearrangement uses TRBV5-1 and TRBJ1-2; the D is unclear. There are 12 residues in the CDR3. Trimming took 4 bases from V and 7 from J, leaving 11 bases between them. Germline CDR1 is SGHRS and CDR2 is YFSETQ. The CDR3 nucleotides read TGCGCCAGCAGCGAGAGCACTGGTGGCTACACCTTC. It translates to CASSESTGGYTF. The whole variable domain, remainder taken from reference TRBV5-1 and TRBJ1-2, is KAGVTQTPRYLIKTRGQQVTLSCSPISGHRSVSWYQQTPGQGLQFLFEYFSETQRNKGNFPGRFSGRQFSNSRSEMNVSTLELGDSALYLCASSESTGGYTFGSGTRLTVV.

The V and J genes are TRBV5-1 and TRBJ2-1; 11 positions agree with TRBD2. V trimming: 7 bases; J trimming: 4 bases; junction bases outside the gene matches: 7. CDR1 is SGHRS, CDR2 YFSETQ, per germline. The CDR3 sequence is 15 residues long. The CDR3 spells CASGSGTSGYNEQFF. In nucleotides, the CDR3 is TGCGCCAGCGGGTCTGGGACTAGCGGTTACAATGAGCAGTTCTTC.

The chain uses TRBV2 and TRBJ1-5; 7 bases are a match to TRBD1. There are 14 residues in the CDR3. Germline V CDR1 and CDR2: SNHLY, FYNNEI. V lost 2 bases, J lost 7 bases, and 5 bases stayed unmatched. Here the CDR3 DNA reads TGTGCCAGCAGTGAAACGACAGGGAACCAGCCCCAGCATTTT. Its protein is CASSETTGNQPQHF.

The chain uses TRBV19 and TRBJ2-4; 8 nucleotides align to TRBD2. Germline V lookup: CDR1 LNHDA, CDR2 SQIVND (reference sequence). Trimming cost V 3 bases and J 0 bases; bases outside gene matches: 1. The CDR3 has 15 amino acids. This chain's CDR3 is CASSMAGGAKNIQYF. CDR3 nucleotides: TGTGCCAGTAGTATGGCGGGGGGAGCCAAAAACATTCAGTACTTC.